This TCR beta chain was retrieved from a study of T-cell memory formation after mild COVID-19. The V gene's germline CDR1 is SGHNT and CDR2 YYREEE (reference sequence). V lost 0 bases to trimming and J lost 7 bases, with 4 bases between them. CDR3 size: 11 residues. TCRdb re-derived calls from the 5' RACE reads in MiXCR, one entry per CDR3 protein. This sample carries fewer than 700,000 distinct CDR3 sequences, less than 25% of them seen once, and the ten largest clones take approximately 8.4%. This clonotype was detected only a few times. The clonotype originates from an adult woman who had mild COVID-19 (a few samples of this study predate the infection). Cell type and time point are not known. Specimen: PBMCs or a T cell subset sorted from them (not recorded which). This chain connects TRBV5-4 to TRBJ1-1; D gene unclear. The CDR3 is CASSLESEAFF. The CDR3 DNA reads TGTGCCAGCAGCTTGGAGAGTGAAGCTTTCTTT.